The T cell receptor (beta chain) described here comes from a study of Tregs in tolerant kidney transplant recipients. Findings and caveats of the study: Biological reproducibility was not directly addressed, but technical replication error appeared minimal. The most relevant donor-specific Treg TCRbeta repertoire apparently came from expansion with activated donor B cells.

Using immunoSEQ multiplex PCR, the repertoire was profiled, and TCRdb retains in-frame clones only, with some absent. The table records around 61,000 clones, 83% of them present only once. This clone was picked up a small number of times. Its antigen is undetermined. The V and J ends lost 4 bases and 6 bases respectively, with 14 bases between them. The CDR3 consists of 14 residues. From germline, CDR1 is SGDLS and CDR2 YYNGEE. The material sequenced was CD4+ T cells from blood. The chain has TRBV9 and TRBJ2-1; maybe TRBD2 (5 bases). The receptor's source is a human donor in good health. The CDR3 reads CASSLAPRGNEQFF. In DNA, the CDR3 is TGTGCCAGCAGCCTTGCTCCCCGGGGCAATGAGCAGTTCTTC.